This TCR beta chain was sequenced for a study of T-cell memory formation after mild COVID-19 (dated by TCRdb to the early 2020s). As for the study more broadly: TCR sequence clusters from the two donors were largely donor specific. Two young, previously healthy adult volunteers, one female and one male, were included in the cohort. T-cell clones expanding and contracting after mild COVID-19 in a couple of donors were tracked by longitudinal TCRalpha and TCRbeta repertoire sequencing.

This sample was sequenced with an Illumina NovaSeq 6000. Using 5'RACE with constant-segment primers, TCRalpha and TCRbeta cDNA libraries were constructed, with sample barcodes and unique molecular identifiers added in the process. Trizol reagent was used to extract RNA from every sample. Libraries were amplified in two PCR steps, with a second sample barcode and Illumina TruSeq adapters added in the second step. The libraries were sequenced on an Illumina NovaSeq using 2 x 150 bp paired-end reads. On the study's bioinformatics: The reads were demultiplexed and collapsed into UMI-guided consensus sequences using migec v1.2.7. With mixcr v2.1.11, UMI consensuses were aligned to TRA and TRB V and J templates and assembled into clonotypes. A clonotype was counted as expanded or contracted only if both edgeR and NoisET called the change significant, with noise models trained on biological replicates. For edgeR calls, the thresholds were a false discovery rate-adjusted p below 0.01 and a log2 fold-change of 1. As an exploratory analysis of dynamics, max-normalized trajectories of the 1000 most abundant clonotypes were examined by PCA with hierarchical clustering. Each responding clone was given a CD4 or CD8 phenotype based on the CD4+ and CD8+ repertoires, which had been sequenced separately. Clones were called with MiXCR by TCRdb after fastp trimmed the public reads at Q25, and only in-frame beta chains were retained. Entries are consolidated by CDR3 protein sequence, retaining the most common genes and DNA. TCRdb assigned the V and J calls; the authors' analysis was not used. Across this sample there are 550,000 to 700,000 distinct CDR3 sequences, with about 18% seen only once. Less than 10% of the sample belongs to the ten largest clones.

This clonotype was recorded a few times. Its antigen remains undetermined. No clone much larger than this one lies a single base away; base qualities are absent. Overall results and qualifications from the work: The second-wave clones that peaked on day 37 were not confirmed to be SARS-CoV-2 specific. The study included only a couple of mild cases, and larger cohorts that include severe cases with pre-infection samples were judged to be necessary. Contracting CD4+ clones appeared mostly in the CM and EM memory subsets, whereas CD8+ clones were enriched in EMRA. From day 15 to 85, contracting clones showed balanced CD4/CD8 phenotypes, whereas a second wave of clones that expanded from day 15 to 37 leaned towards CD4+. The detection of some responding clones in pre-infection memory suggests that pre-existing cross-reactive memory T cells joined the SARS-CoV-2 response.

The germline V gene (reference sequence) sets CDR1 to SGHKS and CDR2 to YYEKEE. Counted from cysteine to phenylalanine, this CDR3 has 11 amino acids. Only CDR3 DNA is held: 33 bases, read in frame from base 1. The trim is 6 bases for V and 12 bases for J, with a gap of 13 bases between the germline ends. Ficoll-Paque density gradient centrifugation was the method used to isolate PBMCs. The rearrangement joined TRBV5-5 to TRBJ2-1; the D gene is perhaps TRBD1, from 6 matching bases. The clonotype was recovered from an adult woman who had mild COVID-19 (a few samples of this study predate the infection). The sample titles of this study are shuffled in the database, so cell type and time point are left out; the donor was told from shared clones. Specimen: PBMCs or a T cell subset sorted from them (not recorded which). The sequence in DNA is TGTGCCAGCACCGTCGACAGGACGCAGTTCTTC. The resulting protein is CASTVDRTQFF.